These 27 T cell receptor beta chains share one sample of origin, sequenced in a study of T cell responses to AZD1222 COVID-19 vaccine. Using immunoSEQ multiplex PCR, the repertoire was profiled, and TCRdb retains in-frame clones only, with some absent. The table includes roughly 120,000 clones, 88% detected once. Sequencing was performed on peripheral blood, taken on day 0 of MenACWY control vaccination. The receptors derive from an adult in good health.

The genes are TRBV5-1 and TRBJ1-2; D is unclear. This CDR3 has 13 amino acids. V dropped 1 base and J dropped 1 base, with 5 bases sitting between them. CDR1 SGHRS and CDR2 YFSETQ come from the germline V gene. CDR3 sequence: CASSLSGNYGYTF. In DNA, the CDR3 is TGCGCCAGCAGCTTGTCGGGTAACTATGGCTACACCTTC. The full variable domain, rest sourced from reference TRBV5-1 and TRBJ1-2, is KAGVTQTPRYLIKTRGQQVTLSCSPISGHRSVSWYQQTPGQGLQFLFEYFSETQRNKGNFPGRFSGRQFSNSRSEMNVSTLELGDSALYLCASSLSGNYGYTFGSGTRLTVV.

This clone was counted between two and nine times. V is TRBV11-2 and J is TRBJ1-1; D not resolved. CDR3 length equals 13 residues. V lost 1 base and J lost 6, with 9 bases in between. The germline CDR1 and CDR2 sequences are SGHAT and FQNNGV. The CDR3 DNA follows: TGTGCCAGCAGCTTAGTCAGACAAGCTGAAGCTTTCTTT. The encoded protein is CASSLVRQAEAFF.

The chain is built from TRBV2 and TRBJ2-3; TRBD2 might be the D (7 bases). V lost 6 bases and J lost 6, with 13 bases in between. Germline assignment: CDR1 SNHLY and CDR2 FYNNEI. The CDR3 consists of 13 residues. The CDR3 DNA reads TGTGCCAGCAGCTTTGGGGGGGGCGATACGCAGTATTTT. Translated: CASSFGGGDTQYF.

This rearrangement joins TRBV5-1 to TRBJ1-1; TRBD1 matches 10 bases. Trimming at V came to 8 bases and at J to 2 bases, leaving 12 bases not matched to a gene. Per germline, CDR1 SGHRS and CDR2 YFSETQ. The CDR3 is 16 amino acids. The CDR3 region is CASIPDRGQINTEAFF. The CDR3 DNA reads as TGCGCCAGTATTCCCGACAGGGGGCAAATAAACACTGAAGCTTTCTTT.

The chain recombines TRBV7-3 with TRBJ2-2; 10 positions agree with TRBD2. The CDR3 extends over 18 amino acids. J gave up 7 bases and V 5 bases, and 16 bases lay outside the gene matches. Germline assignment: CDR1 SGHTA and CDR2 FQGTGA. The CDR3 here is CASSRGRAGGPLYGELFF. CDR3 bases: TGTGCCAGCAGCCGGGGGCGAGCGGGAGGGCCCCTCTACGGGGAGCTGTTTTTT.

V usage is TRBV14 and J usage is TRBJ1-2, with unresolved D. V was pared by 4 bases and J by 4 bases, with 10 bases between. Germline V gene sequence: CDR1 SGHDN, CDR2 FVKESK. The CDR3 sequence is 13 residues long. The CDR3 nucleotides read TGTGCCAGCAGCCCGCCGGGGTTCTATGGCTACACCTTC. This translates into CASSPPGFYGYTF.

J is TRBJ1-1 and V is TRBV29-1; D unclear. The CDR3 sequence is 16 residues long. Germline V gene sequence: CDR1 SQVTM, CDR2 ANQGSEA. The CDR3 nucleotides read TGCAGTGGGTACGGGGTCGAAAGGCGTTGGGGAACTGAAGCTTTCTTT. As protein: CSGYGVERRWGTEAFF.

The rearrangement uses TRBV4-2 and TRBJ2-7; 8 bases are a match to TRBD2. V lost 1 base, J lost 3 bases, and 5 bases stayed unmatched. The CDR3 loop spans 15 amino acids. Per germline, CDR1 LGHNA and CDR2 YNFKEQ. In DNA form, the CDR3 reads TGTGCCAGCAGCCAAGGGCGAGCGGGAGTCTACGAGCAGTACTTC. It codes for CASSQGRAGVYEQYF.

The chain has TRBV28 and TRBJ1-1; weak D call: TRBD1 (5 bases). The CDR3 covers 14 residues. V shed 5 bases and J shed 2 bases, with 12 bases lying between them. Germline-derived CDR1 and CDR2 are MDHEN and SYDVKM. The CDR3 DNA sequence: TGTGCCAGCAGTCCCTCCGGGGCAAACACTGAAGCTTTCTTT. Protein product: CASSPSGANTEAFF.

This chain uses TRBV2 with TRBJ2-1; TRBD2 is a possible D gene (5 bases). The V and J ends lost 4 bases and 9 bases respectively, with 22 bases between them. The CDR3 consists of 16 residues. Germline V gives CDR1 SNHLY, CDR2 FYNNEI. DNA for the CDR3: TGTGCCAGCAGTGTGCGGGCGTTTTTATTGTTTTTTGAGCAGTTCTTC. It yields the protein CASSVRAFLLFFEQFF. Combining the CDR3 with reference TRBV2 and TRBJ2-1 gives the whole variable domain EPEVTQTPSHQVTQMGQEVILRCVPISNHLYFYWYRQILGQKVEFLVSFYNNEISEKSEIFDDQFSVERPDGSNFTLKIRSTKLEDSAMYFCASSVRAFLLFFEQFFGPGTRLTVL.

As concerns this clone: The same CDR3 also results from other DNA sequences found in this sample. The chain links TRBV30 to TRBJ1-2; D is uncertain. Germline CDR1 and CDR2: GTSNPN and SVGIG (reference sequence). The V end lost 1 base, the J end lost 4 bases, and 4 bases lay between the germline ends. The CDR3 loop spans 11 amino acids. The CDR3 nucleotides are TGTGCCTGGAGTGGCAGCTATGGCTACACCTTC. Encoded protein: CAWSGSYGYTF.

The V and J genes are TRBV7-9 and TRBJ2-7; D might be TRBD1 or TRBD2, each matching 5 bases. Germline V gene sequence: CDR1 SEHNR, CDR2 FQNEAQ (reference sequence). V gave up 4 bases and J gave up 0 bases, with 19 bases separating them. The CDR3 length is 17 residues. The CDR3 DNA reads as TGTGCCAGCAGCTCAGTTAGAGGGGACCGGAGCTCCTACGAGCAGTACTTC. Translating it yields CASSSVRGDRSSYEQYF.

This clone has just a few counts. The rearrangement joins TRBV19 to TRBJ2-1, with 14 bases aligning to TRBD2. Germline loops: CDR1 LNHDA, CDR2 SQIVND (reference sequence). The CDR3 runs to 17 residues. V shed 5 bases and J 4 bases; nucleotides not matched to a gene: 7. The DNA for the CDR3 is TGTGCCAGTAGTCCGACTAGCGGGAGGGCCGGTTACAATGAGCAGTTCTTC. Residues: CASSPTSGRAGYNEQFF.

The J gene is TRBJ1-5, the V gene TRBV9; no clear D gene. This CDR3 has 12 residues. Trimming pared 8 bases from V and 2 bases from J, leaving 8 bases between. The V gene's germline CDR1 is SGDLS and CDR2 YYNGEE. The CDR3 DNA reads as TGTGCCAGTAGTGGTGGCAATCAGCCCCAGCATTTT. Residues: CASSGGNQPQHF.

The chain uses TRBV29-1 and TRBJ2-2, with 10 bases identical to TRBD2. Germline CDR1 SQVTM, CDR2 ANQGSEA. The CDR3 consists of 16 residues. Losses at the gene ends were 3 bases for V and 0 bases for J; bases not matched to a gene: 4. CDR3 sequence (DNA): TGCAGCGTTGAGTTGACTAGCGGGCCGAACACCGGGGAGCTGTTTTTT. Translation: CSVELTSGPNTGELFF.

The sample holds one count of this clone. The chain uses TRBV30 and TRBJ1-2, with D maybe TRBD1 (6 bases). The CDR3 totals 16 residues. V dropped 3 bases and J dropped 6 bases, with 23 bases sitting between them. CDR1 is GTSNPN and CDR2 is SVGIG in the germline V gene (reference sequence). In nucleotides, the CDR3 is TGTGCCTGGAGGACGAAAGGGTTTTTACAGGGCCATGGCTACACCTTC. As protein: CAWRTKGFLQGHGYTF. The entire variable domain, with the rest obtained from reference TRBV30 and TRBJ1-2, is as follows: SQTIHQWPATLVQPVGSPLSLECTVEGTSNPNLYWYRQAAGRGLQLLFYSVGIGQISSEVPQNLSASRPQDRQFILSSKKLLLSDSGFYLCAWRTKGFLQGHGYTFGSGTRLTVV.

J is TRBJ2-7 and V is TRBV7-9, with D maybe TRBD2 (6 bases). Per the germline V gene, CDR1 is SEHNR and CDR2 is FQNEAQ (reference sequence). V lost 0 bases to trimming and J lost 0 bases, with 15 bases between them. The CDR3 runs to 17 residues. As DNA, the CDR3 is TGTGCCAGCAGCTTAGCGGCGACGGGAGCGAGCTCCTACGAGCAGTACTTC. Encoded protein: CASSLAATGASSYEQYF. Looking up the rest from reference TRBV7-9 and TRBJ2-7 gives the full variable domain: DTGVSQNPRHKITKRGQNVTFRCDPISEHNRLYWYRQTLGQGPEFLTYFQNEAQLEKSRLLSDRFSAERPKGSFSTLEIQRTEQGDSAMYLCASSLAATGASSYEQYFGPGTRLTVT.

J is TRBJ2-4 and V is TRBV6-6; 7 bases map to TRBD1. CDR3 length: 18 amino acids. Germline trimming cut 5 bases from V and 0 bases from J; bases unmatched to any gene: 13. Germline CDR1 and CDR2: MNHNY and SVGAGI (reference sequence). The CDR3 DNA reads as TGTGCCAGCAGTCGACAGGGTAATTACCGAGTAGCCAAAAACATTCAGTACTTC. Protein sequence: CASSRQGNYRVAKNIQYF.

The chain recombines TRBV7-9 with TRBJ2-1; TRBD1 aligns across 7 bases. The germline CDR1 and CDR2 sequences are SEHNR and FQNEAQ (reference sequence). V lost 8 bases, J lost 4 bases, and 8 bases stayed unmatched. CDR3 size: 14 residues. The CDR3 DNA reads as TGTGCCAGCCGGTGGGGGACAGCGTACAATGAGCAGTTCTTC. Its protein product is CASRWGTAYNEQFF.

This clone came up once. The rearrangement links TRBV28 to TRBJ1-6; the D is unclear. Trimming pared 2 bases from V and 9 bases from J, leaving 8 bases between. The CDR3 spans 13 residues. CDR1 is MDHEN and CDR2 is SYDVKM in the germline V gene. The CDR3 DNA sequence: TGTGCCAGCAGTTTAGCAGAGAGTTCACCCCTCCACTTT. Amino acids: CASSLAESSPLHF. The whole variable domain, filled in from reference TRBV28 and TRBJ1-6, reads DVKVTQSSRYLVKRTGEKVFLECVQDMDHENMFWYRQDPGLGLRLIYFSYDVKMKEKGDIPEGYSVSREKKERFSLILESASTNQTSMYLCASSLAESSPLHFGNGTRLTVT.

This chain joins TRBV11-2 and TRBJ2-7; TRBD1 aligns across 8 bases. The germline CDR1 and CDR2 sequences are SGHAT and FQNNGV. CDR3 length: 15 residues. The V gene end was trimmed by 6 bases and the J gene end by 5 bases; junction bases not matched to a gene: 12. DNA of the CDR3: TGTGCCAGCAGTAAACCGGGACAGGCTGTCGACGAGCAGTACTTC. Residues: CASSKPGQAVDEQYF.

About this clone itself: The same CDR3 arises from other DNA sequences in this sample as well. The rearrangement links TRBV5-1 to TRBJ2-1, with 10 bases fitting TRBD2. V dropped 2 bases and J dropped 6; count of bases not matched to a gene: 5. The CDR3 sequence is 15 residues long. Germline CDR1 is SGHRS and CDR2 is YFSETQ. The CDR3 bases are TGCGCCAGCAGCTTAGGGCTAGCGGGAGTCAATGAGCAGTTCTTC. Translating it yields CASSLGLAGVNEQFF.

V is TRBV7-3 and J is TRBJ1-5, with 8 bases lining up with TRBD1. Trimming at V came to 0 bases and at J to 4 bases, leaving 2 bases not matched to a gene. CDR3 length equals 15 residues. CDR1 SGHTA and CDR2 FQGTGA come from the germline V gene. CDR3 in amino acids: CASSLTQGENQPQHF. CDR3 DNA: TGTGCCAGCAGCTTAACACAGGGGGAAAATCAGCCCCAGCATTTT.

The genes are TRBV5-4 and TRBJ2-2; D may be TRBD2 (6 bases). The length of the CDR3 is 15 residues. The germline V gene encodes CDR1 SGHNT and CDR2 YYREEE (reference sequence). Trimming cost V 0 bases and J 5 bases, with 11 bases left between them. DNA for the CDR3: TGTGCCAGCAGCTTGGCCGGGGGTAAGACCGGGGAGCTGTTTTTT. Translating gives CASSLAGGKTGELFF.

V gene TRBV18 combines with J gene TRBJ1-5; D is ambiguous. Trimming removed 6 bases at V and 7 bases at J, with 19 bases between. This CDR3 region has 15 residues. CDR1 KGHSH and CDR2 LQKENI come from the germline V gene. The CDR3 reads CASSRGRTTGQPQHF. DNA for the CDR3: TGTGCCAGCTCGCGTGGGCGGACTACTGGCCAGCCCCAGCATTTT.

The CDR3 region is CASSMGGNQPQHF. The CDR3, as DNA: TGTGCCAGTAGTATGGGGGGCAATCAGCCCCAGCATTTT. V usage is TRBV19 and J usage is TRBJ1-5, with a tentative D call TRBD1 (5 bases). Germline V lookup: CDR1 LNHDA, CDR2 SQIVND (reference sequence). The CDR3 extends over 13 amino acids. V was pared by 3 bases and J by 2 bases, with 5 bases between.

The rearrangement links TRBV6-5 to TRBJ1-2, with D perhaps matching TRBD1 (5 bases). There are 16 residues in the CDR3. The V end lost 2 bases, the J end lost 6 bases, and 19 bases lay between the germline ends. CDR1 is MNHEY and CDR2 is SVGAGI in the germline V gene. CDR3 loop: CASSYVSTGRIDGYTF. CDR3 bases: TGTGCCAGCAGTTACGTCTCAACAGGACGAATTGATGGCTACACCTTC.